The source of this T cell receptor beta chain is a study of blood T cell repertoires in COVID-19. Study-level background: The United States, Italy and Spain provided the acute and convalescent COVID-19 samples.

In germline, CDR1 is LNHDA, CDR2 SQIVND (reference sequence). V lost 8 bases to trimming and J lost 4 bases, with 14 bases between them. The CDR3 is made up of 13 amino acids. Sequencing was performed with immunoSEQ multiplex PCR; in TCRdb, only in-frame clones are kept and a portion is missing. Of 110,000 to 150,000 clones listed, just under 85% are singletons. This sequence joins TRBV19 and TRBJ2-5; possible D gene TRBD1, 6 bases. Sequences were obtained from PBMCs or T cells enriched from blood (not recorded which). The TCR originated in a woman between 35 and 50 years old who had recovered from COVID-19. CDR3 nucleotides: TGTGCCAGTGCTCGGGGCAGGGGAGAGACCCAGTACTTC. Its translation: CASARGRGETQYF.